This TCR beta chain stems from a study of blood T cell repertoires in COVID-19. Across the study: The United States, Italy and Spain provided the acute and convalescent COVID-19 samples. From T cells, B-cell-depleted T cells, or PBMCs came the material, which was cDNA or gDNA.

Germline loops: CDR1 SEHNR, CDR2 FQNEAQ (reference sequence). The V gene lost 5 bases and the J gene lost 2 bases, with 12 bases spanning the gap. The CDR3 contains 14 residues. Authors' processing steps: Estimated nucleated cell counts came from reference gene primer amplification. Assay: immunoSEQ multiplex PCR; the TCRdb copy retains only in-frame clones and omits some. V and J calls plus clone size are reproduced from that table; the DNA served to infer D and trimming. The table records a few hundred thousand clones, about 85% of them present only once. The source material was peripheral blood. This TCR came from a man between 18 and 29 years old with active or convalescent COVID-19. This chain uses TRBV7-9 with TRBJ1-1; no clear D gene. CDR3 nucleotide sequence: TGTGCCAGCAGCACTAGACAATCAAACACTGAAGCTTTCTTT. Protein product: CASSTRQSNTEAFF.